This T cell receptor beta chain emerged from a study of T cell repertoires in cytomegalovirus infection. Study summary: Recently described HLA-C-restricted plus well-studied HLA-B-restricted CMV epitopes were used. Study conclusions and caveats: Public TCR beta family frequency separated CMV-and-HLA carriers, including in an independent cohort. Predominance within the ex vivo response was attributable to HLA-C-restricted CMV-specific TCR beta clonotypes.

TCRdb reanalysed the reads using MiXCR and keeps one entry per CDR3 protein. Of fewer than 850,000 distinct CDR3 sequences listed, just under 30% are singletons. CDR1 SGHVS and CDR2 FQNEAQ come from the germline V gene. Germline trimming cut 4 bases from V and 16 bases from J; bases unmatched to any gene: 7. The CDR3 has 12 amino acids. This clonotype came up many times. The antigen remains undetermined. V usage is TRBV7-8 and J usage is TRBJ2-2; 9 nucleotides match TRBD1. Sequencing was performed on cultured CD8+ T cells from PBMCs, taken from culture after CMV antigen stimulation. The sequence was obtained from a human donor in good health (CMV status not recorded). Some clones in this sample may be carry-over from other donors' samples. The CDR3 bases are TGTGCCAGCAGCTGGGGACAGGGAGGTCCGTTTTTT. Translating gives CASSWGQGGPFF.